This is a list of T cell receptor beta chains from one sample in a study of blood T cell repertoires in COVID-19. Only in-frame clones appear in the TCRdb table, and some are missing; sequencing was by immunoSEQ multiplex PCR. This sample has around 240,000 clones, with roughly 88% found just once. What was sequenced was peripheral blood. Receptors originate from a woman between 35 and 50 years old who had recovered from COVID-19. Both conserved end residues are part of each CDR3. A D gene is named only where the DNA matches it firmly. Size is stated for part of the rows, as once, few or many counts, or as a class when the clone is expanded.

J gene | V gene | D gene | clone size | CDR3 DNA | CDR3 protein
TRBJ2-3 | TRBV25-1 | TRBD2 | - | TGTGCCAGCAGTGAAACTCTACTGACTAGCGGGGGTACAGATACGCAGTATTTT | CASSETLLTSGGTDTQYF
TRBJ1-2 | TRBV4-3 | - | many | TGCGCCAGCAGCCAATTATCAGGGGACGGCTACACCTTC | CASSQLSGDGYTF
TRBJ2-7 | TRBV11-2 | TRBD1 | - | TGTGCCAGCAGCCTAACCGGACAGGTCTCCTACGAGCAGTACTTC | CASSLTGQVSYEQYF
TRBJ1-3 | TRBV27 | TRBD1 | - | TGTGCCAGCAGTTTATTTTCTCCCGACCCAGGGACAGGGTCCGGAAACACCATATATTTT | CASSLFSPDPGTGSGNTIYF
TRBJ2-1 | TRBV7-2 | TRBD2 | few | TGTGCCAGCAGCTTAGGTAGCGGGCCTTACAATGAGCAGTTCTTC | CASSLGSGPYNEQFF
TRBJ2-5 | TRBV5-5 | TRBD1 | - | TGTGCCAGCAGCTCCCTGACAGGGGAAAAGACCCAGTACTTC | CASSSLTGEKTQYF
TRBJ2-7 | TRBV5-5 | - | - | TGTGCCAGCAGCTTGTACAGGCCACCCGAGCAGTACTTC | CASSLYRPPEQYF
TRBJ1-2 | TRBV19 | - | - | TGTGCCAGCCGAGGAATCGGTCTCTATGGCTACACCTTC | CASRGIGLYGYTF
TRBJ2-3 | TRBV11-3 | TRBD2 | - | TGTGCCAGCAGTTTCTCGAGGGGTAGCGGGCGGATAGGAACGCAGTATTTT | CASSFSRGSGRIGTQYF
TRBJ2-2 | TRBV7-2 | - | - | TGTGCCAGCAGCTTAGGAATGACAGGCATTCGGACCGGGGAGCTGTTTTTT | CASSLGMTGIRTGELFF
TRBJ1-5 | TRBV18 | TRBD1 | - | TGTGCCAGCTCACAGGGGGCTGGGGATCAGCCCCAGCATTTT | CASSQGAGDQPQHF
TRBJ2-4 | TRBV7-2 | TRBD1 | - | TGTGCCAGCAGCTTTACAGGGGGAGACATTCAGTACTTC | CASSFTGGDIQYF
TRBJ1-2 | TRBV15 | - | - | TGTGCCACCAGCAGAGATTCCGACAGCTACTATGGCTACACCTTC | CATSRDSDSYYGYTF
TRBJ2-5 | TRBV7-2 | - | - | TGTGCCAGCAGCTTAAGCCGAGAGACCCAGTACTTC | CASSLSRETQYF
TRBJ1-2 | TRBV30 | - | - | TGTGCCTGGAGTGTAACCCGTACCTCGTGGCAGGGTGATGGCTACACCTTC | CAWSVTRTSWQGDGYTF
TRBJ1-6 | TRBV11-2 | - | - | TGTGCCAGCAGCTTAGTATCGTGGAGTTCACCCCTCCACTTT | CASSLVSWSSPLHF
TRBJ1-5 | TRBV19 | - | - | TGTGCCAGTAGTGTGACAGGCGGCAATCAGCCCCAGCATTTT | CASSVTGGNQPQHF
TRBJ2-3 | TRBV28 | - | once | TGTGCCAGCAGTCTCGTGGGGCAGGGGACAGATACGCAGTATTTT | CASSLVGQGTDTQYF
TRBJ2-2 | TRBV4-3 | TRBD1 | - | TGCGCCAGCAGCCCGAGAACAGGGGGCACCGGGGAGCTGTTTTTT | CASSPRTGGTGELFF
TRBJ2-7 | TRBV6-5 | - | - | TGTGCCAGCAGTCGCCCGGGGGCCTACGAGCAGTACTTC | CASSRPGAYEQYF
TRBJ2-5 | TRBV7-2 | TRBD1 | - | TGTGCCAGCAGCCCTGACAGGGGGCGGGAGACCCAGTACTTC | CASSPDRGRETQYF
TRBJ1-2 | TRBV29-1 | - | - | TGCAGCGTTGAAGATCGGCGACAAACTAACTATGGCTACACCTTC | CSVEDRRQTNYGYTF
TRBJ1-5 | TRBV27 | - | - | TGTGCCAGCGGGGGGGGATATAGCAATCAGCCCCAGCATTTT | CASGGGYSNQPQHF
TRBJ2-2 | TRBV12-3/TRBV12-4 | - | few | TGTGCCAACGGACAAGTGGGGAGGGGGGAGCTGTTTTTT | CANGQVGRGELFF
TRBJ2-5 | TRBV5-1 | TRBD1 | - | TGCGCCAGCAGCGAACCAGGGGGCGTACAAGAGACCCAGTACTTC | CASSEPGGVQETQYF
TRBJ1-2 | TRBV9 | - | - | TGTGCCAGCAGCGTTCAAGGGGGGGCGTATGGCTACACCTTC | CASSVQGGAYGYTF
TRBJ2-3 | TRBV3-1/TRBV3-2 | TRBD2 | - | TGTGCCAGCAGCCAAGCCCGGGGACTAGCGGGGACAGATACGCAGTATTTT | CASSQARGLAGTDTQYF
TRBJ1-1 | TRBV2 | TRBD1 | - | TGTGCCACAACTACGACAGGGGGAGGTACTGAAGCTTTCTTT | CATTTTGGGTEAFF
TRBJ2-4 | TRBV28 | - | - | TGTGCCAGCAGTTTCCCCAGGGGCCACACCAAAAACATTCAGTACTTC | CASSFPRGHTKNIQYF
TRBJ1-3 | TRBV7-2 | - | - | TGTGCCAGCAGCTTACCCCTCTCTGGAAACACCATATATTTT | CASSLPLSGNTIYF
TRBJ1-4 | TRBV6-2/TRBV6-3 | TRBD1 | - | TGTGCCAGCAGGCCTACAGGGGGTTATGAAAAACTGTTTTTT | CASRPTGGYEKLFF
TRBJ1-5 | TRBV25-1 | TRBD1 | few | TGTGCCAGCACCAAAGGACAGGTCCGACCTTATAGCAATCAGCCCCAGCATTTT | CASTKGQVRPYSNQPQHF
TRBJ1-5 | TRBV19 | TRBD1 | - | TGTGCCAGTAGTCAATCCTTCCGGGACAGTTTTAGCAATCAGCCCCAGCATTTT | CASSQSFRDSFSNQPQHF
TRBJ1-5 | TRBV19 | - | once | TGTGCCAGTAGTATGATGGACTTTGGGAATCAGCCCCAGCATTTT | CASSMMDFGNQPQHF
TRBJ2-2 | TRBV5-1 | - | many | TGCGCCAGCAGCTTGGCCGAGAGGCACACCGGGGAGCTGTTTTTT | CASSLAERHTGELFF
TRBJ1-2 | TRBV27 | - | - | TGTGCCAGCAGTTTATGGGGGCCTAACTATGGCTACACCTTC | CASSLWGPNYGYTF
TRBJ1-2 | TRBV27 | - | - | TGTGCCAGCAGTTTATCCGGGCAGGGCGGATATGGCTACACCTTC | CASSLSGQGGYGYTF
TRBJ1-2 | TRBV7-9 | TRBD1 | - | TGTGCCAGCAGGTTCATAGGGGGCCGTGGCTACACCTTC | CASRFIGGRGYTF
TRBJ1-3 | TRBV25-1 | TRBD1 | - | TGTGCCACCCTCCTGGACAGGGCAGATAACACCATATATTTT | CATLLDRADNTIYF
TRBJ1-3 | TRBV3-1/TRBV3-2 | - | few | TGTGCCAGCAGCCATACAGGGATCAACACCATATATTTT | CASSHTGINTIYF
TRBJ2-7 | TRBV7-3 | - | - | TGTGCCAGCAGCAAAAATCCAGGGGACGAGCAGTACTTC | CASSKNPGDEQYF
TRBJ2-2 | TRBV19 | TRBD1 | few | TGTGCCAGTAGTACGAACCAGGGGGTATGGGAGCTGTTTTTT | CASSTNQGVWELFF
TRBJ2-1 | TRBV12-3/TRBV12-4 | - | once | TGTGCCAGCAGTTTTCTGGGAGGCGATGAGCAGTTCTTC | CASSFLGGDEQFF
TRBJ1-4 | TRBV3-1/TRBV3-2 | - | - | TGTGCCAGCAGGCCCGGGACTGCCCATGAAAAACTGTTTTTT | CASRPGTAHEKLFF
TRBJ2-7 | TRBV18 | TRBD2 | - | TGTGCCAGCTCCTCACGGGGGGACCGGGTATTCGAGCAGTACTTC | CASSSRGDRVFEQYF
TRBJ2-7 | TRBV7-3 | TRBD2 | - | TGTGCCAGCAGCTTTGATAGCGGGGCAACCTACGAGCAGTACTTC | CASSFDSGATYEQYF
TRBJ2-4 | TRBV7-2 | TRBD2 | - | TGTGCCAGCAGCTTCCCTACTAGCGGGGGTTTAGGCAAAAACATTCAGTACTTC | CASSFPTSGGLGKNIQYF
TRBJ1-1 | TRBV7-2 | - | once | TGTGCCAGCAGCTTAGGAGGGAAGGTGAACACTGAAGCTTTCTTT | CASSLGGKVNTEAFF
TRBJ1-2 | TRBV4-3 | - | - | TGCGCCAGCAGCCAATTACAGGGATTTAGCTATGGCTACACCTTC | CASSQLQGFSYGYTF
TRBJ1-2 | TRBV6-5 | - | - | TGTGCCAGCAGTTACTCAACAGGTTCTGGCTATGGCTACACCTTC | CASSYSTGSGYGYTF
TRBJ2-5 | TRBV6-5 | TRBD1 | few | TGTGCCAGCACCGGGACAGGGATGTTAGAGACCCAGTACTTC | CASTGTGMLETQYF